This T cell receptor (beta chain) was profiled in a study of cytomegalovirus exposure and HLA in healthy donors. Study background: Within an early data release were 80 million to 90 million unique TCRs drawn from HLA-typed donors. Study outcomes and limitations: Investigators reported more than 150 TCR beta chains as tied to cytomegalovirus. There were several of the most significant clusters that appeared linked to common viral pathogens in a later analysis. A further, later analysis showed that HLA-associated TCR beta chains (compared with equally common others) were more clonally expanded.

Primers included in the PCR were 60 Vbeta and 13 Jbeta primers. Measured with immunoSEQ multiplex PCR; TCRdb has only the in-frame clones, and not every one. The profile shows 150,000 to 200,000 clones, around 62% of them singletons. V was clipped by 5 bases and J by 4 bases, with 6 bases between them. This CDR3 comprises 11 residues. Germline CDR1 is MDHEN and CDR2 is SYDVKM. Comments on this clone: Its antigen is not known.

The chain combines TRBV28 with TRBJ2-7; D call uncertain. The sample was PBMCs. This clonotype originated in a middle-aged man in good health and CMV-seronegative. CDR3 loop: CASSERYEQYF. The CDR3 coding sequence is TGTGCCAGCAGTGAGCGATACGAGCAGTACTTC.